The 8 T cell receptor beta chains below were found in one sample sequenced in a study of cytomegalovirus exposure and HLA in healthy donors. Vbeta (60) and Jbeta (13) primers were used in the PCR. This table comes from immunoSEQ multiplex PCR, and its TCRdb copy is limited to in-frame clones, with some not included. This sample has roughly 150,000 clones, with roughly 80% found just once. Sequenced material: PBMCs. The source of these receptors is a male donor in good health and CMV-seronegative.

This clone showed up just once. The chain links TRBV5-1 to TRBJ1-1; 9 bases line up with TRBD1. With V trimmed by 5 bases and J by 3 bases, 11 bases remained unmatched. This CDR3 is 16 amino acids long. CDR1 and CDR2 from the germline V gene are SGHRS and YFSETQ. The CDR3 DNA sequence: TGCGCCAGCAGTGCCGGGACAGGGTCCTCGGACACTGAAGCTTTCTTT. Translating it yields CASSAGTGSSDTEAFF.

The chain combines TRBV7-8 with TRBJ1-1, with D unclear. The CDR3 consists of 13 residues. V was trimmed by 5 bases and J by 5 bases, leaving 12 bases between them. From germline, CDR1 is SGHVS and CDR2 FQNEAQ. CDR3: CASSDKVRTEAFF. The DNA for the CDR3 is TGTGCCAGCAGCGACAAAGTACGGACTGAAGCTTTCTTT.

The chain carries TRBV15 and TRBJ1-4, with D hard to call. Per the germline V gene, CDR1 is LNHNV and CDR2 is YYDKDF (reference sequence). V gave up 1 base and J gave up 6 bases, with 21 bases separating them. This CDR3 is 18 amino acids long. The CDR3 DNA is TGTGCCACCAGCAGAGGCCCCCAAGCCTTTTACAGAGATGAAAAACTGTTTTTT. Residues: CATSRGPQAFYRDEKLFF.

The rearrangement joins TRBV7-2 to TRBJ1-1, with 7 bases identical to TRBD1. V dropped 8 bases and J dropped 6; count of bases not matched to a gene: 9. This CDR3 has 13 amino acids. Germline V gene data show CDR1 as SGHTA and CDR2 as FQGNSA. CDR3: CASAWRDSSEAFF. Written as DNA, the CDR3 is TGTGCCAGCGCCTGGAGGGACAGCTCTGAAGCTTTCTTT.

The J gene is TRBJ1-2, the V gene TRBV15; no reliable D call. Germline V gene sequence: CDR1 LNHNV, CDR2 YYDKDF (reference sequence). V lost 1 base and J lost 3, with 15 bases in between. The CDR3 totals 16 residues. The CDR3 DNA reads as TGTGCCACCAGCAGAGGTGGAAGGCGGCTGGACTATGGCTACACCTTC. It encodes CATSRGGRRLDYGYTF.

The rearrangement joins TRBV18 to TRBJ2-6; D perhaps matches TRBD1 (6 bases). Per germline, CDR1 KGHSH and CDR2 LQKENI. This CDR3 spans 18 amino acids. Trimming took 3 bases from V and 0 from J, leaving 15 bases between them. CDR3 amino acids: CASSPWTAYRSGANVLTF. As DNA, the CDR3 is TGTGCCAGCTCACCCTGGACAGCGTATCGCTCTGGGGCCAACGTCCTGACTTTC.

This clone showed up just once. The CDR3: CASSDGDTQYF. CDR3 sequence (DNA): TGTGCCAGCTCCGACGGGGATACGCAGTATTTT. The V gene is TRBV27, the J gene TRBJ2-3; D uncertain. Trimming stripped 8 bases from V and 6 bases from J, with 9 bases between. Germline V gene lookup returns CDR1 MNHEY and CDR2 SMNVEV (reference sequence). This CDR3 contains 11 residues.

The chain recombines TRBV9 with TRBJ1-6; 8 nucleotides match TRBD1. Germline CDR1 SGDLS, CDR2 YYNGEE. Unmatched junction bases numbered 3, after V lost 3 bases and J lost 7 bases. The CDR3 loop spans 14 amino acids. The CDR3 nucleotides read TGTGCCAGCAGCGAGCAGGGGGCAAATTCACCCCTCCACTTT. As protein: CASSEQGANSPLHF.